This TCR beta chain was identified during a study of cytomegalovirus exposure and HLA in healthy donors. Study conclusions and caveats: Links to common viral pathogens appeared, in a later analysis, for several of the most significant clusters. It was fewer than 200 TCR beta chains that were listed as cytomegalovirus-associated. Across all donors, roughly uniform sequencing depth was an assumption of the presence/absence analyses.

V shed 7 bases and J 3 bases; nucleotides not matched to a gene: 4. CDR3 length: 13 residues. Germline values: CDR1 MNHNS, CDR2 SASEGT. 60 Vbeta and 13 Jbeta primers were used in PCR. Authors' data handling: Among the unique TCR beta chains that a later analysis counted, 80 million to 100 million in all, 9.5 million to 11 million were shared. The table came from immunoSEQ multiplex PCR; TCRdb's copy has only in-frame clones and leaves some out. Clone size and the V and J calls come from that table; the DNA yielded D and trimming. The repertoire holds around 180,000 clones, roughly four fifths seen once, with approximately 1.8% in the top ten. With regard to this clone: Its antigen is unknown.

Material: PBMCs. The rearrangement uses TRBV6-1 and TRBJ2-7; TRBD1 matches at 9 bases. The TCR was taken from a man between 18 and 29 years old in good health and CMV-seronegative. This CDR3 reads CASNRDRDYEQYF. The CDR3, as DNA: TGTGCCAGCAACCGGGACAGGGACTACGAGCAGTACTTC.